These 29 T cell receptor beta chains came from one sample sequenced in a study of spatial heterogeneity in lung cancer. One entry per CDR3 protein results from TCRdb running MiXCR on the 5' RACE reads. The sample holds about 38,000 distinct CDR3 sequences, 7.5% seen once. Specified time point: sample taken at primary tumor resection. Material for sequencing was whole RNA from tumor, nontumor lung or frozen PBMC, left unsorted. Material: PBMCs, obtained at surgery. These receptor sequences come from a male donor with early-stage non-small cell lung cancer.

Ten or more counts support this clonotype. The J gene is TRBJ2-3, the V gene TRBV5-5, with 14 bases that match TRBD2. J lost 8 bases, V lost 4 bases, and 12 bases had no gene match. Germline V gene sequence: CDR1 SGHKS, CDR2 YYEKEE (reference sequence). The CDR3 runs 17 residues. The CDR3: CASSDIPGLAGEATQYF. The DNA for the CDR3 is TGTGCCAGCAGCGACATACCGGGACTAGCGGGAGAGGCTACGCAGTATTTT.

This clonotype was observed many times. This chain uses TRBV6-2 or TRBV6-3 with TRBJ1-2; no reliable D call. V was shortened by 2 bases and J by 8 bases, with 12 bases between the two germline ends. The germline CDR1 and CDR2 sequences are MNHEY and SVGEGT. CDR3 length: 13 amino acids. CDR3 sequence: CASSYTPVGGYTF. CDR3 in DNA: TGTGCCAGCAGTTACACACCCGTCGGCGGCTACACCTTC.

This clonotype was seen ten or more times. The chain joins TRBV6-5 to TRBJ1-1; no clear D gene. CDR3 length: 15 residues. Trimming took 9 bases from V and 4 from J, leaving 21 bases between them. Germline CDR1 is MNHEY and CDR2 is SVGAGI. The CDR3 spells CASKGTGRVGTEAFF. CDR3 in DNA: TGTGCCAGTAAGGGAACCGGGCGGGTCGGCACTGAAGCTTTCTTT.

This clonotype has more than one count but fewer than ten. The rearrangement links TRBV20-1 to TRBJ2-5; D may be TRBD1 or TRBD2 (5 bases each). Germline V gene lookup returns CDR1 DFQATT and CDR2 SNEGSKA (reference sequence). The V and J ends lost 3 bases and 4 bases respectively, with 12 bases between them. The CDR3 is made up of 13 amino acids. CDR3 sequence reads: CSASRGAGETQYF. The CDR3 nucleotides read TGCAGTGCTAGTAGGGGAGCTGGAGAGACCCAGTACTTC.

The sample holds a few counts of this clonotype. CDR3 nucleotides: TGCAGTGCAAGGAAGCAGCCCGATAATGAAAAACTGTTTTTT. Translating gives CSARKQPDNEKLFF. V and J are TRBV20-1 and TRBJ1-4; D not resolved. The CDR3 totals 14 residues. The germline V gene encodes CDR1 DFQATT and CDR2 SNEGSKA (reference sequence). The V end was cut by 6 bases, the J end by 4 bases, with 15 bases between.

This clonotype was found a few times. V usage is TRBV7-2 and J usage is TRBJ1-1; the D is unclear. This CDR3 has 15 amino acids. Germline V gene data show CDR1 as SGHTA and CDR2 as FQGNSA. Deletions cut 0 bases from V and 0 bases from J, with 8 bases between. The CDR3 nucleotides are TGTGCCAGCAGCTTAGCGAATGGGTTGAACACTGAAGCTTTCTTT. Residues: CASSLANGLNTEAFF.

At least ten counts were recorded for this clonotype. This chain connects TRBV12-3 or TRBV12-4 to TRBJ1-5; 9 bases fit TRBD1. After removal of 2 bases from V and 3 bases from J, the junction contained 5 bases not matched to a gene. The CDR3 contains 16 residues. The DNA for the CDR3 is TGTGCCAGCAGTTTAACGGACAGGGGAACCAATCAGCCCCAGCATTTT. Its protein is CASSLTDRGTNQPQHF.

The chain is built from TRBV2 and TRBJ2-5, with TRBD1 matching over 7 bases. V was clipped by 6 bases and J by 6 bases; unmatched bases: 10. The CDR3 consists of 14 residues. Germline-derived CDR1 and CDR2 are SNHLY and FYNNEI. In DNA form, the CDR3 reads TGTGCCAGCAGCGAGTCCCACAGGGGTCAGACCCAGTACTTC. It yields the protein CASSESHRGQTQYF.

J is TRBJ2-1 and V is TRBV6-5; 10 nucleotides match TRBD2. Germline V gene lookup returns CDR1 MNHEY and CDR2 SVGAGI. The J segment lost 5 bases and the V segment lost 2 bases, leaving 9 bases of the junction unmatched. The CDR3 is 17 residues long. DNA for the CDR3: TGTGCCAGCAGTTACGGACTGCTAGCGGGAGTCCACAATGAGCAGTTCTTC. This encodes CASSYGLLAGVHNEQFF.

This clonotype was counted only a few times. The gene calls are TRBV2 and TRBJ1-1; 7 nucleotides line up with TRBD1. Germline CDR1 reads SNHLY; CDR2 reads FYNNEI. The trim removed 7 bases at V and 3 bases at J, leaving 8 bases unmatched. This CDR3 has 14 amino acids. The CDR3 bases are TGTGCCAGCAAGACGGCAGGGGGTTACACTGAAGCTTTCTTT. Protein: CASKTAGGYTEAFF. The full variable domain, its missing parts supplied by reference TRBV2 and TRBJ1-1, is EPEVTQTPSHQVTQMGQEVILRCVPISNHLYFYWYRQILGQKVEFLVSFYNNEISEKSEIFDDQFSVERPDGSNFTLKIRSTKLEDSAMYFCASKTAGGYTEAFFGQGTRLTVV.

This CDR3 reads CASSDTNRGGGYTF. For the CDR3, the DNA is TGTGCCAGCAGTGACACCAACAGGGGTGGCGGCTACACCTTC. This rearrangement joins TRBV6-4 to TRBJ1-2, with 7 bases identical to TRBD1. Per the germline V gene, CDR1 is MRHNA and CDR2 is SNTAGT. The CDR3 loop spans 14 amino acids. Losses at the gene ends were 2 bases for V and 8 bases for J; bases not matched to a gene: 8.

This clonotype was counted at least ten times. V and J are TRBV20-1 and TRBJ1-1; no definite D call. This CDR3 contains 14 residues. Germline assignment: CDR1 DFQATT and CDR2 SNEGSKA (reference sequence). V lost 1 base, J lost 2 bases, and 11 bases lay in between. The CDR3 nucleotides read TGCAGTGCTAGAGTTGAGGGTAGAAACACTGAAGCTTTCTTT. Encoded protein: CSARVEGRNTEAFF.

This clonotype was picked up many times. In nucleotides, the CDR3 is TGTGCCAGCAGCCAAGATTCCGGCACAGATACGCAGTATTTT. Translating it yields CASSQDSGTDTQYF. V is TRBV3-1 and J is TRBJ2-3, with D hard to call. This CDR3 is 14 amino acids long. V was cut by 0 bases and J by 1 base, with 5 bases left in between. Per germline, CDR1 LGHDT and CDR2 YNNKEL (reference sequence).

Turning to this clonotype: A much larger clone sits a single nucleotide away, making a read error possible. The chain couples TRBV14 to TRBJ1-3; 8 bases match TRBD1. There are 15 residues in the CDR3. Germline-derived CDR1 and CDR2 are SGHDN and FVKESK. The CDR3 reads CVSSGQGLAGNTIYF. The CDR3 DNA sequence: TGTGTCAGCAGCGGACAGGGACTGGCTGGAAACACCATATATTTT.

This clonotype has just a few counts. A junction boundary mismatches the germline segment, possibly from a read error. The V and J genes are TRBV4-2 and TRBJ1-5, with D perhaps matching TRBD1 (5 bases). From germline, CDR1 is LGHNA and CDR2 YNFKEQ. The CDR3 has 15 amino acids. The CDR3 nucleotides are TGTGTCAGCAGCCAGGCCGGGACCCAGGATCAGCCCCAGCATTTT. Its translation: CVSSQAGTQDQPQHF.

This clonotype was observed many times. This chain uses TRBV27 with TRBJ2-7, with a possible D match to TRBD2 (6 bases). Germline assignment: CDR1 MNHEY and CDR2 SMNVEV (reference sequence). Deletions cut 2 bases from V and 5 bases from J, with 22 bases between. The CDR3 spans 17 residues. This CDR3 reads CASSLGSLAGYRNEQYF. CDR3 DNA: TGTGCCAGCAGTTTAGGCTCGCTGGCGGGGTACCGAAACGAGCAGTACTTC.

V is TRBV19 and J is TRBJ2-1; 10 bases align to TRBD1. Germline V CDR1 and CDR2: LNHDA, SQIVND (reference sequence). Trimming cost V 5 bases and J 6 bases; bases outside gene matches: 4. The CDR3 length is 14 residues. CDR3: CASSHRDRGNEQFF. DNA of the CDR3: TGTGCCAGTAGTCACCGGGACAGGGGCAATGAGCAGTTCTTC.

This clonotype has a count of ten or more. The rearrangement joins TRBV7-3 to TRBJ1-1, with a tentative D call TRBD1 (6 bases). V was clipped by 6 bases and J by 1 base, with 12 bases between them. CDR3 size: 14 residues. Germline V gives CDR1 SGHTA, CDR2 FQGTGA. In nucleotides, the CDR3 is TGTGCCAGCAGGCAGGGGTTCGAGAACACTGAAGCTTTCTTT. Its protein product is CASRQGFENTEAFF.

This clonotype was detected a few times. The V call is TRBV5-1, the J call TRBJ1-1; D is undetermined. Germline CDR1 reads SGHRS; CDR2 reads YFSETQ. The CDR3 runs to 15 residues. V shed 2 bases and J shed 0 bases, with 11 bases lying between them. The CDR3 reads CASSFISGVNTEAFF. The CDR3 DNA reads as TGCGCCAGCAGCTTCATCTCCGGTGTGAACACTGAAGCTTTCTTT.

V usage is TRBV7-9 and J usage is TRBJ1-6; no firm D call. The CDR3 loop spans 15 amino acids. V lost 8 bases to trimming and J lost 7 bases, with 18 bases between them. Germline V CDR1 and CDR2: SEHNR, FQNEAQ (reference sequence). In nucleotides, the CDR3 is TGTGCCAGCGTCCCCGGCCGGCAGGCAAATTCACCCCTCCACTTT. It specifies CASVPGRQANSPLHF.

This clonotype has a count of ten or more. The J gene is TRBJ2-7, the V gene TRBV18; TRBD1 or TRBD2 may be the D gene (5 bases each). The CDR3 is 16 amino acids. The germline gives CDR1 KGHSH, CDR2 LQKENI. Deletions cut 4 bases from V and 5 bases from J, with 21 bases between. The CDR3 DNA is TGTGCCAGCTCACTGGGTACCGGGGCGAGTTCCCACGAGCAGTACTTC. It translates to CASSLGTGASSHEQYF.

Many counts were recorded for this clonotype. The CDR3 reads CASSLGTDNSPLHF. As DNA, the CDR3 is TGTGCCAGCAGCCTAGGGACAGATAATTCACCCCTCCACTTT. The chain is built from TRBV7-2 and TRBJ1-6; 7 bases map to TRBD1. This CDR3 contains 14 residues. Per germline, CDR1 SGHTA and CDR2 FQGNSA. The V and J ends lost 5 bases and 5 bases, in that order; junction bases with no gene match: 3.

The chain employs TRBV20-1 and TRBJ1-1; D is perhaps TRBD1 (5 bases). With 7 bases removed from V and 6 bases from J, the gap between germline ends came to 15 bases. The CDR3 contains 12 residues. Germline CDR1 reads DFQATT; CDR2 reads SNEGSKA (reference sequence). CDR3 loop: CSVPGDGAEAFF. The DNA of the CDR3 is TGCAGTGTTCCTGGGGACGGAGCTGAAGCTTTCTTT.

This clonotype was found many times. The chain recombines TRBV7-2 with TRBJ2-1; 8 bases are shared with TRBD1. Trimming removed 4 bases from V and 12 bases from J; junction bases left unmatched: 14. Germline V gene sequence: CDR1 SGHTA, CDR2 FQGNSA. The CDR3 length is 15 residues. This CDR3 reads CASSYPGTGTMRQFF. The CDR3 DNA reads TGTGCCAGCAGCTACCCCGGGACAGGTACAATGAGGCAGTTCTTC. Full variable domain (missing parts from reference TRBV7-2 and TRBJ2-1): GAGVSQSPSNKVTEKGKDVELRCDPISGHTALYWYRQSLGQGLEFLIYFQGNSAPDKSGLPSDRFSAERTGGSVSTLTIQRTQQEDSAVYLCASSYPGTGTMRQFFGPGTRLTVL.

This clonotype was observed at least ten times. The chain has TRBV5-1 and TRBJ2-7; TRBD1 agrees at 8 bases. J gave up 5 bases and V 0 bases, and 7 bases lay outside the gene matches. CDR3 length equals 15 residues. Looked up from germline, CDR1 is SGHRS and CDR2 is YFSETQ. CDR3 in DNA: TGCGCCAGCAGCTTGGGACAGGGGTTTTTGGACGAGCAGTACTTC. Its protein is CASSLGQGFLDEQYF.

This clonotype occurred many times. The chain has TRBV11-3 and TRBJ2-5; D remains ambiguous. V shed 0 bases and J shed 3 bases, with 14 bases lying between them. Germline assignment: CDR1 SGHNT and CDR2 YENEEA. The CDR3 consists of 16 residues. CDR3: CASSLDTQVGKETQYF. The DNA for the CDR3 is TGTGCCAGCAGCTTAGATACCCAGGTTGGGAAAGAGACCCAGTACTTC.

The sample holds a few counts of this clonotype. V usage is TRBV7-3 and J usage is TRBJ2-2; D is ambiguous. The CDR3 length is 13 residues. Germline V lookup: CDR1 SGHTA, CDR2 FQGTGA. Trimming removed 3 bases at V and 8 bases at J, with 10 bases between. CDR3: CASSLYNPGELFF. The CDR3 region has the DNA TGTGCCAGCAGCTTGTACAATCCGGGGGAGCTGTTTTTT.

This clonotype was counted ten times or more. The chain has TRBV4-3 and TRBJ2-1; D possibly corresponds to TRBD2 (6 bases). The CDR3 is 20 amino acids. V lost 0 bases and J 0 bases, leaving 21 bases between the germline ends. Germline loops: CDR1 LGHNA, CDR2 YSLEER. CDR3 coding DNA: TGCGCCAGCAGCCAAGATCGTAGAACTAGCACGCGAAGCTCCTACAATGAGCAGTTCTTC. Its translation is CASSQDRRTSTRSSYNEQFF.

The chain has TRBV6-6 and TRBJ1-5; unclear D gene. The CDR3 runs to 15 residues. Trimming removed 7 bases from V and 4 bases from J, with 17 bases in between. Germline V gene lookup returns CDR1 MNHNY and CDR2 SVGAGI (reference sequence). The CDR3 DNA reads TGTGCCAGCACCCTGACAAGGGCAATAAATCAGCCCCAGCATTTT. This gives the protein CASTLTRAINQPQHF.